The clone carrying this T cell receptor beta chain came up many times. The data are from a study of regulatory T cells in long-lasting Graves disease. In germline, CDR1 is SGHRS, CDR2 YFSETQ. There are 14 residues in the CDR3. The V gene lost 1 base and the J gene lost 4 bases, with 11 bases spanning the gap. Time point: newly diagnosed GD, antithyroid drugs for less than 3 months. From PBMCs, RNA was extracted and then used to make the TCR library. For TCR beta, libraries came from iRepertoire HTBI primers and Arm-PCR of CDR3 regions. TCRdb reprocessed the multiplex PCR reads via MiXCR and lists one record per CDR3 protein. The sample has roughly 530,000 distinct CDR3 sequences, around 16% seen once; the top ten hold approximately 25%. This sample also belongs to another study, concerning T cells in Graves' hyperthyroidism and ophthalmopathy.

This receptor was identified in a woman aged 35-60 years with Graves disease. The J gene is TRBJ1-2, the V gene TRBV5-1; D perhaps matches TRBD1 (5 bases). The specimen was peripheral blood mononuclear cells (PBMCs), collected at new diagnosis, from a patient treated with antithyroid drugs. The CDR3 DNA reads TGCGCCAGCAGCTTGCTGGGGCAAGGCTATGGCTACACCTTC. It is translated as CASSLLGQGYGYTF.